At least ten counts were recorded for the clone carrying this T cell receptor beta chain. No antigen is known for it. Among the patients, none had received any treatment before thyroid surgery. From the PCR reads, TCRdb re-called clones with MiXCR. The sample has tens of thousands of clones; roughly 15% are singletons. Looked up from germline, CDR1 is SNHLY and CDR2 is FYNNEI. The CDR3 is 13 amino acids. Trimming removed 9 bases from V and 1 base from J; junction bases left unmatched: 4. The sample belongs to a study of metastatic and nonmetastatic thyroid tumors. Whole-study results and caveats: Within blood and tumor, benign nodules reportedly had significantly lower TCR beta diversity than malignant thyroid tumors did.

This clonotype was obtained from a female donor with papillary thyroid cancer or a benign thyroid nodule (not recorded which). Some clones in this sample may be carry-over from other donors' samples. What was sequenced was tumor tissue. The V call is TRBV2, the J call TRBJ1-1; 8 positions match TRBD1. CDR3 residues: CASSGGWNTEAFF. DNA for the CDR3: TGTGCCAGTTCAGGGGGCTGGAACACTGAAGCTTTCTTT.